These T cell receptor beta chains were read from a single sample in a study of technical replicates of blood from a few donors. Here immunoSEQ multiplex PCR was the method, and the copy in TCRdb shows in-frame clones only, minus some. The sample contains around 76,000 clones, 91% of which appear only once. The source material was T cells isolated from PBMCs. The receptors shown here come from a human donor in good health. Both conserved end residues are part of each CDR3. A D gene is named only where the DNA matches it firmly. Only some rows state a clone size, as once, few, many or a class for expanded clones.

clone_size | d_call | j_call | v_call | cdr3_nt | cdr3_aa
. | . | TRBJ2-2 | TRBV7-6 | TGTGCCAGCACCACGCGCGGCACCGGGGAGCTGTTTTTT | CASTTRGTGELFF
. | . | TRBJ1-1 | TRBV19 | TGTGCCAGTTACAGGACCCAATCCACTGAAGCTTTCTTT | CASYRTQSTEAFF
. | TRBD1 | TRBJ1-1 | TRBV4-1 | TGCGCCAGCAGCCGGACAGGGATCAACACTGAAGCTTTCTTT | CASSRTGINTEAFF
. | . | TRBJ1-2 | TRBV9 | TGTGCCAGCAGCGTAGAAGCGGCTGCGACCTCCTATGGCTACACCTTC | CASSVEAAATSYGYTF
. | . | TRBJ2-7 | TRBV5-5 | TGTGCCAGCAGCTTGGTTCTTGCCTACGAGCAGTACTTC | CASSLVLAYEQYF
. | . | TRBJ2-5 | TRBV7-6 | TGTGCCAGCAGCTTAGCGGCAGAGACCCAGTACTTC | CASSLAAETQYF
. | . | TRBJ1-2 | TRBV6-5 | TGTGCCGTCTTGGGGCCAATGGATATAGGCTACACCTTC | CAVLGPMDIGYTF
. | . | TRBJ1-6 | TRBV4-2 | TGTGCCAGCAGCCCGACAGGAATTAATTCACCCCTCCACTTT | CASSPTGINSPLHF
once | . | TRBJ1-1 | TRBV7-9 | TGTGCCAGCAGCTTTCGCACTGAAGCTTTCTTT | CASSFRTEAFF
. | . | TRBJ2-3 | TRBV6-5 | TGTGCCAGCAGGCCCGGGGGTGGGGGGACGCAGTATTTT | CASRPGGGGTQYF
. | TRBD2 | TRBJ2-5 | TRBV7-9 | TGTGCCAGCAGCCTCGGGGATAGCGGGACTCAAGAGACCCAGTACTTC | CASSLGDSGTQETQYF
. | . | TRBJ2-7 | TRBV4-1 | TGCGCCAGCAGCCAAGTGTGGCAGGAGGAATCTACCGAGCAGTACTTC | CASSQVWQEESTEQYF
. | TRBD2 | TRBJ2-7 | TRBV27 | TGTGCCAGCAGTCGGGGGGGGAGCGTGTCATACGAGCAGTACTTC | CASSRGGSVSYEQYF
. | TRBD2 | TRBJ2-1 | TRBV5-1 | TGCGCCAGCAGCTGGACTAGCGGCAATGAGCAGTTCTTC | CASSWTSGNEQFF
. | TRBD1 | TRBJ2-5 | TRBV10-1 | TGCGCCAGCACACCGGGACAGGGGGAACAAGAGACCCAGTACTTC | CASTPGQGEQETQYF
. | . | TRBJ2-2 | TRBV25-1 | TGTGCCAGCATTCCGTCTCGGGGGAACACCGGGGAGCTGTTTTTT | CASIPSRGNTGELFF
. | TRBD2 | TRBJ2-1 | TRBV4-2 | TGTGCCAGCAGCCATCCTACGGGACTAGCGGGGGGGAGGAATGAGCAGTTCTTC | CASSHPTGLAGGRNEQFF
. | TRBD2 | TRBJ2-1 | TRBV10-1 | TGCGCCAGCAGTGAGCGGGAGGGTGGTAATGAGCAGTTCTTC | CASSEREGGNEQFF
once | . | TRBJ1-5 | TRBV25-1 | TGTGCCAGCAGTGGAGGTGACGGGCCCCAGCATTTT | CASSGGDGPQHF
. | . | TRBJ2-1 | TRBV19 | TGTGCCAGTAGTTCCCGGGACTCCCCTTTCAATGAGCAGTTCTTC | CASSSRDSPFNEQFF
. | . | TRBJ2-2 | TRBV16 | TGTGCCAGCAGCCCAATGTCTGCAGGGCTCAACACCGGGGAGCTGTTTTTT | CASSPMSAGLNTGELFF
few | . | TRBJ1-1 | TRBV19 | TGTGCCAGTAGCCTTCATGACCCCGGAGGGTTTGCTTTCTTT | CASSLHDPGGFAFF
. | TRBD2 | TRBJ2-7 | TRBV9 | TGTGCCAGCAGCGTCCATAGGACTAGCGGGATCTACGAGCAGTACTTC | CASSVHRTSGIYEQYF
. | . | TRBJ1-2 | TRBV5-6 | TGTGCCAGCAGCTTGCGCGGGCCCGGGGGCTACACCTTC | CASSLRGPGGYTF
. | TRBD2 | TRBJ2-1 | TRBV11-3 | TGTGCCAGCAGCTTAGGGACTAGCGGGAGCTCCTACAATGAGCAGTTCTTC | CASSLGTSGSSYNEQFF
. | . | TRBJ1-5 | TRBV5-8 | TGTGCCAGCAGCGCCCTCGGTGTGGGCAATCAGCCCCAGCATTTT | CASSALGVGNQPQHF
once | . | TRBJ1-1 | TRBV5-1 | TGCGCCAGCAGCTCGACGGGGGGTGAAGCTTTCTTT | CASSSTGGEAFF
. | . | TRBJ1-4 | TRBV30 | TGTGCCCGCTCTTCGACAGCCACGATCGGAAAACTGTTTTTT | CARSSTATIGKLFF
. | TRBD1 | TRBJ1-1 | TRBV18 | TGTGCCAGCCGTCCGGGGGCAGGGGGATACACTGAAGCTTTCTTT | CASRPGAGGYTEAFF
. | TRBD1 | TRBJ1-1 | TRBV29-1 | TGCAGCGTTCCATTCCGGGACAGGGGATGGGGCACTGAAGCTTTCTTT | CSVPFRDRGWGTEAFF
. | . | TRBJ1-1 | TRBV29-1 | TGCAGCGTTGGGCCGAGACTCCGGACACTTGAAGCTTTCTTT | CSVGPRLRTLEAFF
. | TRBD1 | TRBJ1-1 | TRBV25-1 | TGTGCCAGCAGTGAAGAGGACAGGGGGCTTAGGGCGAACACTGAAGCTTTCTTT | CASSEEDRGLRANTEAFF
. | . | TRBJ2-1 | TRBV7-2 | TGTGCCAGCAGCTTTGCGTGGGGACTCCGTAATGAGCAGTTCTTC | CASSFAWGLRNEQFF
. | TRBD2 | TRBJ2-5 | TRBV6-5 | TGTGCCAGCAGTTATAGCGGGGGGGCGATAGAGACCCAGTACTTC | CASSYSGGAIETQYF
. | TRBD1 | TRBJ1-2 | TRBV4-1 | TGCGCCAGCAGCCCACCGGGACAGGGAGCGAATGGCTACACCTTC | CASSPPGQGANGYTF
. | . | TRBJ2-3 | TRBV13 | TGTGCCAGCAGCTTTTTCCCTACTAGCACAGATACGCAGTATTTT | CASSFFPTSTDTQYF
. | TRBD1 | TRBJ1-5 | TRBV5-4 | TGTGCCAGCAGCGTTGGGGGACAGAAAAATCAGCCCCAGCATTTT | CASSVGGQKNQPQHF
. | TRBD1 | TRBJ1-5 | TRBV2 | TGTGCCAGCAGCGCCCCTCCCCGTCGTGGACAGGGAAGCAATCAGCCCCAGCATTTT | CASSAPPRRGQGSNQPQHF
. | . | TRBJ2-1 | TRBV19 | TGTGCCAGTAGTATAGATGGCGGGCGCTCCTACAATGAGCAGTTCTTC | CASSIDGGRSYNEQFF
. | TRBD1 | TRBJ1-1 | TRBV19 | TGTGCCAGTAGCTTGAAGACAGGGGACCTTGAAGCTTTCTTT | CASSLKTGDLEAFF
. | TRBD1 | TRBJ2-2 | TRBV7-6 | TGTGCCAGCAGCTTAACAGGGGGTAACGGGGAGCTGTTTTTT | CASSLTGGNGELFF
. | . | TRBJ2-3 | TRBV5-5 | TGTGCCAGCACCCACTGGTCGGGGGGCACTACAGATACGCAGTATTTT | CASTHWSGGTTDTQYF
. | TRBD1 | TRBJ1-4 | TRBV15 | TGTGCCACCAGCAGAGGGAGTGGAAGTGGACAGGAAAATGAAAAACTGTTTTTT | CATSRGSGSGQENEKLFF
. | TRBD1 | TRBJ1-5 | TRBV4-1 | TGCGCCAGCAGCCAAGCTCAGGGGGTTAGCAATCAGCCCCAGCATTTT | CASSQAQGVSNQPQHF
once | . | TRBJ1-5 | TRBV6-1 | TGTGCCAGCAGGGACAGTTTCAATCAGCCCCAGCATTTT | CASRDSFNQPQHF
. | . | TRBJ1-2 | TRBV28 | TGTGCCAGCAGTTTAGTGGGGAGTGGCTACACCTTC | CASSLVGSGYTF